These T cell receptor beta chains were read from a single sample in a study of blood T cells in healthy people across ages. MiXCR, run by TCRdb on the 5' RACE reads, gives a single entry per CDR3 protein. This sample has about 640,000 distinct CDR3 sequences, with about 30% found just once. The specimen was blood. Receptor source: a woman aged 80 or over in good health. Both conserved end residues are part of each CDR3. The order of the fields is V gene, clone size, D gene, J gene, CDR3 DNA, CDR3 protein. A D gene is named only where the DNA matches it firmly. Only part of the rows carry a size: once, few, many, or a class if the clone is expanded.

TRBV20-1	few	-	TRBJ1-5	TGCAGTGCTAGAAGGAGGAGGGGTGGGAGCAATCAGCCCCAGCATTTT	CSARRRRGGSNQPQHF
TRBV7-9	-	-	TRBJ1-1	TGTGCCAGCAGCTCTTGGATGGACCAGGGGACTGAAGCTTTCTTT	CASSSWMDQGTEAFF
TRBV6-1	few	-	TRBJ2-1	TGTGCCAGCAGTTTAAGGGCAGGTCCTTCCTACAATGAGCAGTTCTTC	CASSLRAGPSYNEQFF
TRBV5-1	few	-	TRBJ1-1	TGCGCCAGCAGCTTCGCCGGGGGTGGGGACACTGAAGCTTTCTTT	CASSFAGGGDTEAFF
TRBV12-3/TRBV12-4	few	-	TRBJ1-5	TGTGCCAGCAGTTTGGCCACCCACAACCAGCCCCAGCATTTT	CASSLATHNQPQHF
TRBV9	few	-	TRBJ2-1	TGTGCCAGCAGCGTAGTCAGTCAGCGCCCCTACAATGAGCAGTTCTTC	CASSVVSQRPYNEQFF
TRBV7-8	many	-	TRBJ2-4	TGTGCCAGCAGCCCCTATACCTTAGCCAAAAACATTCAGTACTTC	CASSPYTLAKNIQYF
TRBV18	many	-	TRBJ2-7	TGTGCCAGCTCACCACCCGCGACAGGCGCTCCTACGAAGCAGTACTTC	CASSPPATGAPTKQYF
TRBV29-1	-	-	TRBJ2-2	TGCAGCGTTCGGTTAGCAATGAGCACCGGGGAGCTGTTTTTT	CSVRLAMSTGELFF
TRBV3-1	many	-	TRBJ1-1	TGTGCCAGCAGCCAAGGAACAGGGATAGGCACTGAAGCTTTCTTT	CASSQGTGIGTEAFF
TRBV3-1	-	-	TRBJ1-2	TGTGCCGGCAACCAAGCAGGGGAAGGTAACTATGGCTACACCTTC	CAGNQAGEGNYGYTF
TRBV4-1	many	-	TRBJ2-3	TGCGCCAGCAGCCAAGATCTTGGGGCGAGTGCTTCTAGCACAGATACGCAGTATTTT	CASSQDLGASASSTDTQYF
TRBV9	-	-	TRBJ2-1	TGTGCCAGCAGCCGTCAGGACGGGTTGAATGGGCAGTTCTTC	CASSRQDGLNGQFF
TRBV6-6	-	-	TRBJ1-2	TGTGCCAGCAGTTACTTAGGGAATGGCTACACCTTC	CASSYLGNGYTF
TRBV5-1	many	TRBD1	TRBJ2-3	TGTGCCAGCAGCTTAGACAGGGGAACGGATACGCAGTATTTT	CASSLDRGTDTQYF
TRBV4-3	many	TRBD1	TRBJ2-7	TGCGCCAGCAGCCAAGGGGGACGGACAGGGGGCGAGCAGTACTTC	CASSQGGRTGGEQYF
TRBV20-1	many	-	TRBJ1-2	TGCAGTGCTAGCCTGTGGGAGGACTATGGCTACACCTTC	CSASLWEDYGYTF
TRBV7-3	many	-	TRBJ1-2	TGTGCCAGCAGCCCAAGGGGGGGCGGCTACACCTTC	CASSPRGGGYTF
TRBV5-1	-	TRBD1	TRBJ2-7	TGCGCCAGCAGCTACTTACCGGGACAGTTCTACGAGCAGTACTTC	CASSYLPGQFYEQYF
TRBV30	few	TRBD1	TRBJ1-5	TGTGCCTGGAGGTCGGACAGGGGAGGGAATCAGCCCCAGCATTTT	CAWRSDRGGNQPQHF
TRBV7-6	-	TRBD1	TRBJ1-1	TGTGCCAGCAGCTTAAGTCCCCCGACAGGGGGTCAGGGGAACACTGAAGCTTTCTTT	CASSLSPPTGGQGNTEAFF
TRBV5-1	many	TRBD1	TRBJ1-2	TGCGCCACCAAATTAGGGACAGCTCTCTATGGCTACACCTTC	CATKLGTALYGYTF
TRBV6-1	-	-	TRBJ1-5	TGTGCCAGCAGTGAAACGGGTAACGGGCGGCCCCAGCATTTT	CASSETGNGRPQHF
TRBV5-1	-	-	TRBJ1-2	TGCGCCAGCAGCCTTCCGGGCCTCGAACCCTATGGCTACACCTTC	CASSLPGLEPYGYTF
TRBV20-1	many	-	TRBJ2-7	TGCAGTGCTAGCTCAGGGACAACCTACGAGCAGTACTTC	CSASSGTTYEQYF
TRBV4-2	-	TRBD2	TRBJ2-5	TGTGCCAGCAGCCAGGTTGGACTAGCGGGGGAGCATGAGCAGTACTTC	CASSQVGLAGEHEQYF
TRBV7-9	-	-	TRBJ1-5	TGTGCCAGCAGCCCGGACCCCTATAATCAGCCCCAGCATTTT	CASSPDPYNQPQHF
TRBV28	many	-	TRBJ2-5	TGTGCCAGCAGTTCCTCACGGGGGCGGTCAACGGGAGAGACCCAGTACTTC	CASSSSRGRSTGETQYF
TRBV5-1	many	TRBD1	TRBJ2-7	TGCGCCAGCAGCTCCGGGACAGCAATCAGGGGTGAGCAGTACTTC	CASSSGTAIRGEQYF